The clone carrying this TCR beta chain has only one observation. Its antigen is unknown. The data originate from a study of T cell responses to AZD1222 COVID-19 vaccine. General study findings and limits: Females made up more of the donors, who were largely white British, and clonal diversity may have come out too low. Close to half of all spike-specific TCRs reportedly target regions of the variants that are unmutated. No day 14 peak samples; only post-peak repertoires were characterized.

Germline-derived CDR1 and CDR2 are SGHRS and YFSETQ. The V gene end was trimmed by 0 bases and the J gene end by 6 bases; junction bases not matched to a gene: 6. The CDR3 consists of 16 residues. Libraries were prepared by immunoSEQ multiplex PCR; TCRdb keeps only in-frame clonotypes and omits some of them. There are approximately 150,000 clones in the sample; 85% to 90% occur only once, and 1.5% to 2% lies in the top ten. Whether given at about 4 or about 12 weeks, second doses were pooled. The source material was peripheral blood, sampled 28 days after the second AZD1222 dose. This clonotype was obtained from an adult who received the AZD1222 COVID-19 vaccine. The chain uses TRBV5-1 and TRBJ1-6; 7 positions match TRBD1. CDR3 DNA sequence: TGCGCCAGCAGCTTGGCCCCCAGGGGGACTAATTCACCCCTCCACTTT. Translating gives CASSLAPRGTNSPLHF.